This T cell receptor (beta chain) was documented in a study of OX40 agonist ivuxolimab in advanced cancers. Study findings and constraints: Among patients with partial responses at 0.1-3.0 mg/kg, clonal expansion was among the lowest. Among T cells, CD8+ cells averaged more expanded clones than CD4+ cells.

Worth noting for this clone: Antigen: not known.

V was clipped by 4 bases and J by 2 bases; unmatched bases: 2. Germline CDR1 is SGHDT and CDR2 is YYEEEE. The CDR3 has 15 amino acids. The table came from immunoSEQ multiplex PCR; TCRdb's copy has only in-frame clones and leaves some out. The sample includes some 40,000 clones, approximately 90% seen only once; the top ten take 25% to 30%. This receptor was obtained from an adult with an advanced solid tumor such as melanoma, head and neck, liver or kidney cancer. This material consisted of CD4+ or CD8+ T cells sorted from blood, taken in a trial of the OX40 agonist ivuxolimab. V usage is TRBV5-6 and J usage is TRBJ2-7; TRBD2 aligns across 14 bases. The CDR3 sequence is CASSGTSGRPYEQYF. The CDR3 coding sequence is TGTGCCAGCAGCGGGACTAGCGGGAGACCCTACGAGCAGTACTTC.